Presented here are 25 T cell receptor beta chains from one specimen sequenced in a study of early T cells in non-severe SARS-CoV-2 infection. TCRdb re-derived calls from the 5' RACE reads in MiXCR, one entry per CDR3 protein. Of around 50,000 distinct CDR3 sequences in the sample, 6.2% were seen once. Sequences were obtained from whole blood. The receptors stem from an adult who was a healthcare worker with PCR-confirmed SARS-CoV-2 infection or an uninfected control (not recorded which).

The chain has TRBV5-1 and TRBJ2-1, with D maybe TRBD1 (5 bases). The CDR3 is 16 residues long. Germline CDR1 reads SGHRS; CDR2 reads YFSETQ. Trimming shortened V by 4 bases and J by 2 bases, and 16 bases separated the two germline ends. The CDR3 spells CASSQTQGPTYNEQFF. For the CDR3, the DNA is TGCGCCAGCAGCCAGACGCAGGGCCCAACCTACAATGAGCAGTTCTTC.

This clonotype was found a few times. V is TRBV24-1 and J is TRBJ2-1; tentatively, D is TRBD1 or TRBD2 (5 bases each). Trimming took 6 bases from V and 7 from J, leaving 9 bases between them. The CDR3 is 12 amino acids. Per the germline V gene, CDR1 is KGHDR and CDR2 is SFDVKD. CDR3 protein: CATSSRGNEQFF. As DNA, the CDR3 is TGTGCCACCAGTTCGAGGGGTAATGAGCAGTTCTTC.

This chain connects TRBV25-1 to TRBJ2-7, with 9 bases matching TRBD1. This CDR3 comprises 15 residues. V shed 4 bases, J shed 1 base, and the junction held 5 bases outside the gene matches. The germline V gene has CDR1 MGHDK and CDR2 SYGVNS. The CDR3 sequence is CASSGGQGSSYEQYF. Here the CDR3 DNA reads TGTGCCAGCAGTGGAGGACAGGGGTCTTCCTACGAGCAGTACTTC.

Details on this clonotype: A single base separates this from a much larger clone, so it may be a read error. The V gene is TRBV6-2 or TRBV6-3, the J gene TRBJ2-3; D is unresolved. V was clipped by 5 bases and J by 6 bases, with 15 bases between them. Germline CDR1 reads MNHEY; CDR2 reads SVGEGT. This CDR3 is 14 amino acids long. The DNA for the CDR3 is TGTGCCAGCAGTGGAAGGACGGGTCGGGATACGCAGTATTTT. Protein product: CASSGRTGRDTQYF.

This CDR3 is CSARDRRRAGSTDTQYF. The DNA of the CDR3 is TGCAGTGCTAGAGATCGGCGGCGAGCGGGGAGCACAGATACGCAGTATTTT. The V gene is TRBV20-1, the J gene TRBJ2-3, with 7 bases that match TRBD2. The CDR3 extends over 17 amino acids. With V trimmed by 0 bases and J by 0 bases, 9 bases remained unmatched. Germline V lookup: CDR1 DFQATT, CDR2 SNEGSKA (reference sequence).

This clonotype was counted a few times. The chain couples TRBV3-1 to TRBJ2-1, with D perhaps matching TRBD1 or TRBD2 (5 bases each). Germline CDR1 LGHDT, CDR2 YNNKEL (reference sequence). V was pared by 8 bases and J by 6 bases, with 20 bases between. The CDR3 spans 15 residues. In DNA, the CDR3 is TGTGCCAGCGGCCCACTCTGGGGGAACCCCAATGAGCAGTTCTTC. It translates to CASGPLWGNPNEQFF.

The V and J genes are TRBV20-1 and TRBJ1-5, with D possibly TRBD1 on 5 matching bases. Trimming cost V 6 bases and J 10 bases, with 19 bases left between them. The CDR3 spans 13 residues. In germline, CDR1 is DFQATT, CDR2 SNEGSKA (reference sequence). This CDR3 reads CSAGTLDLSPQHF. DNA of the CDR3: TGCAGTGCCGGGACCCTCGACCTTTCTCCCCAGCATTTT.

In this sample, this clonotype turned up a few times. The chain recombines TRBV11-2 with TRBJ2-5; TRBD2 is a possible D gene (6 bases). The CDR3 is 17 amino acids. V was pared by 4 bases and J by 4 bases, with 22 bases between. The germline CDR1 and CDR2 sequences are SGHAT and FQNNGV. The CDR3 sequence: CASSWFVQGGRGETQYF. As DNA, the CDR3 is TGTGCCAGCAGCTGGTTCGTCCAGGGAGGAAGAGGAGAGACCCAGTACTTC.

This clonotype was counted ten times or more. The rearrangement joins TRBV3-1 to TRBJ2-1, with D perhaps TRBD2 (6 bases). Germline V gives CDR1 LGHDT, CDR2 YNNKEL (reference sequence). The CDR3 loop spans 15 amino acids. V dropped 2 bases and J dropped 2 bases, with 10 bases sitting between them. The CDR3 sequence: CASSQRRGTYNEQFF. DNA for the CDR3: TGTGCCAGCAGCCAACGCCGGGGGACCTACAATGAGCAGTTCTTC.

This clonotype turned up a few times. The chain is built from TRBV19 and TRBJ2-7; D may match TRBD1 or TRBD2 (5 bases each). Trimming removed 5 bases at V and 0 bases at J, with 17 bases between. This CDR3 is built from 16 residues. Germline V gene sequence: CDR1 LNHDA, CDR2 SQIVND (reference sequence). CDR3 sequence reads: CASSPARGRSSYEQYF. In nucleotides, the CDR3 is TGTGCCAGTAGTCCGGCGAGGGGCAGGAGCTCCTACGAGCAGTACTTC.

This clonotype has more than one count but fewer than ten. The CDR3 DNA reads TGTGCCAGCAGCTCCACAGGGACCCAGTACTTC. It specifies CASSSTGTQYF. This sequence joins TRBV7-2 and TRBJ2-5, with a tentative D call TRBD1 (5 bases). The CDR3 is made up of 11 amino acids. Germline loops: CDR1 SGHTA, CDR2 FQGNSA. With 4 bases removed from V and 7 bases from J, the gap between germline ends came to 7 bases.

This clonotype was counted between two and nine times. The chain couples TRBV3-1 to TRBJ2-3, with D maybe TRBD2 (6 bases). The CDR3 has 19 amino acids. V was trimmed by 0 bases and J by 6 bases, leaving 25 bases between them. CDR1 is LGHDT and CDR2 is YNNKEL in the germline V gene (reference sequence). The CDR3 loop reads CASSQDWGGGGLLLDTQYF. The CDR3, as DNA: TGTGCCAGCAGCCAAGATTGGGGTGGAGGTGGACTATTGCTGGATACGCAGTATTTT.

This clonotype was seen only a few times. Sequence at one end of the junction differs from germline and may be a read error. The rearrangement joins TRBV7-7 to TRBJ2-2, with 10 bases fitting TRBD1. Per the germline V gene, CDR1 is SSHAT and CDR2 is FNYEAQ (reference sequence). This CDR3 contains 14 residues. This chain's CDR3 is CASSAGTGEEELFF. CDR3 nucleotides: TGTGCTAGCAGCGCCGGGACAGGGGAGGAAGAGCTGTTTTTT.

The gene calls are TRBV18 and TRBJ2-5, with D tentatively TRBD2 (5 bases). V dropped 0 bases and J dropped 5 bases, with 13 bases sitting between them. Germline CDR1 KGHSH, CDR2 LQKENI. The CDR3 is made up of 15 amino acids. CDR3 coding DNA: TGTGCCAGCTCACCACCGTGGAGTCGCGGGGAGACCCAGTACTTC. It specifies CASSPPWSRGETQYF.

This clonotype occurred a few times. J is TRBJ1-2 and V is TRBV19; 7 nucleotides line up with TRBD1. Per the germline V gene, CDR1 is LNHDA and CDR2 is SQIVND (reference sequence). The CDR3 loop spans 14 amino acids. With 3 bases clipped from V and 4 bases from J, the junction kept 5 bases outside the gene matches. CDR3 nucleotide sequence: TGTGCCAGTAGTATTGACAGGGTGAGCTATGGCTACACCTTC. It is translated as CASSIDRVSYGYTF.

This clonotype appeared many times. The J gene is TRBJ2-3, the V gene TRBV7-9, with 11 bases fitting TRBD2. CDR1 is SEHNR and CDR2 is FQNEAQ in the germline V gene (reference sequence). With V trimmed by 2 bases and J by 2 bases, 3 bases remained unmatched. The CDR3 is made up of 16 amino acids. The CDR3 protein is CASSLQLAGVTDTQYF. The DNA of the CDR3 is TGTGCCAGCAGCTTACAACTAGCGGGGGTCACAGATACGCAGTATTTT.

The chain uses TRBV11-2 and TRBJ2-7; the D is unclear. CDR3 size: 14 residues. Germline V gives CDR1 SGHAT, CDR2 FQNNGV. Trimming removed 4 bases from V and 6 bases from J, with 16 bases in between. In nucleotides, the CDR3 is TGTGCCAGCAGCTCTCAGCTAGGTGTGAGCGAGCAGTACTTC. Amino acids: CASSSQLGVSEQYF.

This clonotype was seen many times. This rearrangement joins TRBV6-2 or TRBV6-3 to TRBJ2-7; TRBD1 matches 8 bases. The length of the CDR3 is 15 residues. V gave up 6 bases and J gave up 1 base; unmatched junction bases: 8. Germline assignment: CDR1 MNHEY and CDR2 SVGEGT. The CDR3 coding sequence is TGTGCCAGCAGCCCCCGAACAGGGGGGTCCTACGAGCAGTACTTC. It specifies CASSPRTGGSYEQYF.

V usage is TRBV19 and J usage is TRBJ1-5; a weak D match, TRBD1 (6 bases). With 5 bases removed from V and 3 bases from J, the gap between germline ends came to 11 bases. The CDR3 loop spans 14 amino acids. Looked up from germline, CDR1 is LNHDA and CDR2 is SQIVND (reference sequence). CDR3 in amino acids: CASSVGQTNQPQHF. The CDR3 bases are TGTGCCAGTAGTGTTGGACAGACCAATCAGCCCCAGCATTTT. Based on the CDR3 plus reference TRBV19 and TRBJ1-5, the full variable domain is DGGITQSPKYLFRKEGQNVTLSCEQNLNHDAMYWYRQDPGQGLRLIYYSQIVNDFQKGDIAEGYSVSREKKESFPLTVTSAQKNPTAFYLCASSVGQTNQPQHFGDGTRLSIL.

This clonotype was detected a few times. The rearrangement links TRBV2 to TRBJ2-3; D uncertain. Trimming stripped 8 bases from V and 2 bases from J, with 8 bases between. The CDR3 totals 12 residues. The germline V gene has CDR1 SNHLY and CDR2 FYNNEI. The CDR3 DNA reads TGTGCCAGCCGAGACAACACAGATACGCAGTATTTT. Translated, it gives CASRDNTDTQYF.

This clonotype was recorded many times. V usage is TRBV5-1 and J usage is TRBJ2-7; D is possibly TRBD1 (6 bases). Germline values: CDR1 SGHRS, CDR2 YFSETQ. V dropped 2 bases and J dropped 1 base, with 10 bases sitting between them. The CDR3 sequence is 14 residues long. The DNA for the CDR3 is TGCGCCAGCAGCTTAGACAGGCCTTCCTACGAGCAGTACTTC. Protein product: CASSLDRPSYEQYF.

This clonotype was counted at least ten times. The gene calls are TRBV18 and TRBJ2-7, with D unresolved. Germline V gives CDR1 KGHSH, CDR2 LQKENI. V lost 5 bases, J lost 3 bases, and 8 bases lay in between. The CDR3 extends over 12 amino acids. The CDR3 nucleotides are TGTGCCAGCTCATCACAAAACTACGAGCAGTACTTC. Translated: CASSSQNYEQYF.

This clonotype was counted a few times. The V gene is TRBV7-2, the J gene TRBJ2-3; 8 bases align to TRBD1. The germline V gene encodes CDR1 SGHTA and CDR2 FQGNSA. The V and J ends lost 1 base and 1 base, in that order; junction bases with no gene match: 4. This CDR3 has 16 residues. For the CDR3, the DNA is TGTGCCAGCAGCTTAGACAGGGGGGACGGCACAGATACGCAGTATTTT. Amino acids: CASSLDRGDGTDTQYF.

This clonotype showed up many times. The CDR3 DNA reads as TGCGCCAGCAGTGCGGACAGATATCAGCCCCAGCATTTT. Residues: CASSADRYQPQHF. V and J are TRBV10-2 and TRBJ1-5; maybe TRBD1 (6 bases). V lost 4 bases and J lost 5, with 9 bases in between. CDR3 length: 13 residues. The V gene's germline CDR1 is WSHSY and CDR2 SAAADI.

V usage is TRBV2 and J usage is TRBJ2-5; the D gene is possibly TRBD2 (6 bases). The CDR3 length is 11 residues. V was pared by 11 bases and J by 1 base, with 8 bases between. The V gene's germline CDR1 is SNHLY and CDR2 FYNNEI. CDR3 region: CAGGVQETQYF. CDR3 nucleotides: TGTGCCGGAGGGGTCCAAGAGACCCAGTACTTC.